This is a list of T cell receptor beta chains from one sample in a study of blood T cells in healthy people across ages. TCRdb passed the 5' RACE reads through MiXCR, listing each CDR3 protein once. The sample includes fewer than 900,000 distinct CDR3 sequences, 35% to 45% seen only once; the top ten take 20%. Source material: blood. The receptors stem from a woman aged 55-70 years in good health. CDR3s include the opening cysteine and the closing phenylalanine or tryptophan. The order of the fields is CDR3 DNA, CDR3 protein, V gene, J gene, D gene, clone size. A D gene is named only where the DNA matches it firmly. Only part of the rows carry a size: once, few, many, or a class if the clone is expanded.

CDR3 DNA: TGTGCCAGCAGCCAAGCTAACAGGGGTGAGCAGTTCTTC
CDR3 protein: CASSQANRGEQFF
V gene: TRBV14
J gene: TRBJ2-1
D gene: TRBD1
clone size: -

CDR3 DNA: TGCAGCGTTGGGACAGGGAGGCACGAGCAGTACTTC
CDR3 protein: CSVGTGRHEQYF
V gene: TRBV29-1
J gene: TRBJ2-7
D gene: TRBD1
clone size: -

CDR3 DNA: TGTGCCAGCGAGGGCGGTGGGAGGACCGGGGAGCTGTTTTTT
CDR3 protein: CASEGGGRTGELFF
V gene: TRBV2
J gene: TRBJ2-2
D gene: -
clone size: -

CDR3 DNA: TGCAGCGCGGGACTAGCGGGGGGGACGCATGAGCAGTTCTTC
CDR3 protein: CSAGLAGGTHEQFF
V gene: TRBV20-1
J gene: TRBJ2-1
D gene: TRBD2
clone size: once

CDR3 DNA: TGTGCCAGCAGCTTGGTGCAGGCTAGCACAGATACGCAGTATTTT
CDR3 protein: CASSLVQASTDTQYF
V gene: TRBV5-5
J gene: TRBJ2-3
D gene: -
clone size: few

CDR3 DNA: TGCGCCAGCAGCTTAAATCCCAGTGACCAGCCCCAGCATTTT
CDR3 protein: CASSLNPSDQPQHF
V gene: TRBV5-1
J gene: TRBJ1-5
D gene: -
clone size: -

CDR3 DNA: TGCGCCAGCAGCCCGGAGAATCAGCCCCAGCATTTT
CDR3 protein: CASSPENQPQHF
V gene: TRBV5-1
J gene: TRBJ1-5
D gene: -
clone size: -

CDR3 DNA: TGCGCCAGCAGCCAAGATCCGGAGAACACCGGGGAGCTGTTTTTT
CDR3 protein: CASSQDPENTGELFF
V gene: TRBV4-3
J gene: TRBJ2-2
D gene: -
clone size: -

CDR3 DNA: TGTGCCATCAGCCGACTAGCGGGGGACTCCTACAATGAGCAGTTCTTC
CDR3 protein: CAISRLAGDSYNEQFF
V gene: TRBV10-3
J gene: TRBJ2-1
D gene: TRBD2
clone size: few

CDR3 DNA: TGTGCCATCAGCATGGACGGGAACTACAATGAGCAGTACTTC
CDR3 protein: CAISMDGNYNEQYF
V gene: TRBV10-3
J gene: TRBJ2-7
D gene: -
clone size: -

CDR3 DNA: TGTGCCAGCAGCTTCTCCGACCCCTCCCATGAGCAGTTCTTC
CDR3 protein: CASSFSDPSHEQFF
V gene: TRBV2
J gene: TRBJ2-1
D gene: -
clone size: once

CDR3 DNA: TGCAGCGTCAAGAACAGGGGTGGCGAGCAGTACTTC
CDR3 protein: CSVKNRGGEQYF
V gene: TRBV29-1
J gene: TRBJ2-7
D gene: TRBD1
clone size: -

CDR3 DNA: TGTGCCAGCAACGCGGGAGTTGGCACAGAGACGCAGTATTTT
CDR3 protein: CASNAGVGTETQYF
V gene: TRBV9
J gene: TRBJ2-3
D gene: TRBD2
clone size: -

CDR3 DNA: TGTGCCAGCAGCAGGCCGACTCGGGGGGCCCCCTACGAGCAGTACTTC
CDR3 protein: CASSRPTRGAPYEQYF
V gene: TRBV21-1
J gene: TRBJ2-7
D gene: -
clone size: -

CDR3 DNA: TGTGCCAGCAGCTTAGGTTACCCCTACGAGCAGTACTTC
CDR3 protein: CASSLGYPYEQYF
V gene: TRBV11-3
J gene: TRBJ2-7
D gene: -
clone size: -

CDR3 DNA: TGCAGTGCTAGAGAGGAGGCGGGCGCGGGGGAAAAACTGTTTTTT
CDR3 protein: CSAREEAGAGEKLFF
V gene: TRBV20-1
J gene: TRBJ1-4
D gene: -
clone size: -

CDR3 DNA: TGCAGCGTTGTAGCGGGAGAAGTTGTGGATACGCAGTATTTT
CDR3 protein: CSVVAGEVVDTQYF
V gene: TRBV29-1
J gene: TRBJ2-3
D gene: TRBD2
clone size: -

CDR3 DNA: TGTGCCAGCAGCGTAGAGGCGCTCCCCAGTAGCGAGACCCAGTACTTC
CDR3 protein: CASSVEALPSSETQYF
V gene: TRBV9
J gene: TRBJ2-5
D gene: -
clone size: -

CDR3 DNA: TGTGCCAGCAGCCGACAGGGGGCTAACTATGGCTGCACCTTC
CDR3 protein: CASSRQGANYGCTF
V gene: TRBV7-3
J gene: TRBJ1-2
D gene: TRBD1
clone size: -

CDR3 DNA: TGTAGCGCTACCCAGGTTGGAGGCCTCGAGCAGTACTTC
CDR3 protein: CSATQVGGLEQYF
V gene: TRBV29-1
J gene: TRBJ2-7
D gene: -
clone size: once

CDR3 DNA: TGCGCCAGCAGCTTGGCCGGGCGGAACAATGAGCAGTTCTTC
CDR3 protein: CASSLAGRNNEQFF
V gene: TRBV5-1
J gene: TRBJ2-1
D gene: -
clone size: -

CDR3 DNA: TGTGCCAGCAGGGAAACTAGCTTCTCCTACAATGAGCAGTTCTTC
CDR3 protein: CASRETSFSYNEQFF
V gene: TRBV2
J gene: TRBJ2-1
D gene: -
clone size: -

CDR3 DNA: TGTGCCAGCAGTCAGCCGGGGACAGGCGTATACGAGCAGTACTTC
CDR3 protein: CASSQPGTGVYEQYF
V gene: TRBV7-9
J gene: TRBJ2-7
D gene: TRBD1
clone size: -

CDR3 DNA: TGTGCCAGCAGCCTCGAGCGGGGGGCTACCTACGAGCAGTACTTC
CDR3 protein: CASSLERGATYEQYF
V gene: TRBV7-3
J gene: TRBJ2-7
D gene: TRBD2
clone size: many

CDR3 DNA: TGTGCCAGCAGCTTAGGAGGGTACAATCAGCCCCAGCATTTT
CDR3 protein: CASSLGGYNQPQHF
V gene: TRBV7-2
J gene: TRBJ1-5
D gene: -
clone size: -

CDR3 DNA: TGTGCCAGCAGTTTCGGTAACGGGGGCGAAGGGTATGGCTACACCTTC
CDR3 protein: CASSFGNGGEGYGYTF
V gene: TRBV12-3/TRBV12-4
J gene: TRBJ1-2
D gene: -
clone size: -